This paragraph covers one T cell receptor beta chain sequence. This record belongs to a study of blood T cell repertoires in COVID-19. In the study overall: The United States, Italy and Spain supplied acute and convalescent COVID-19 samples. T cells, B-cell-depleted T cells, or PBMCs supplied cDNA or gDNA.

Authors' methods: Amplifying reference gene primers gave estimates of nucleated cell counts. Libraries were prepared by immunoSEQ multiplex PCR; TCRdb keeps only in-frame clonotypes and omits some of them. Clonal size and the V and J genes are those of that table, whereas D and trimming came from the DNA. The sample has a few hundred thousand clones, around 86% seen once. V was clipped by 6 bases and J by 4 bases; unmatched bases: 9. Germline CDR1 MNHNS, CDR2 SASEGT. The CDR3 sequence is 15 residues long. The chain recombines TRBV6-1 with TRBJ2-7; TRBD1 agrees at 10 bases. The clonotype comes from a man aged 50 or older with active or convalescent COVID-19. Sequenced: peripheral blood. The CDR3 loop is CASSHRDRGIYEQYF. CDR3 coding DNA: TGTGCCAGCAGCCATAGGGACAGGGGAATTTACGAGCAGTACTTC.